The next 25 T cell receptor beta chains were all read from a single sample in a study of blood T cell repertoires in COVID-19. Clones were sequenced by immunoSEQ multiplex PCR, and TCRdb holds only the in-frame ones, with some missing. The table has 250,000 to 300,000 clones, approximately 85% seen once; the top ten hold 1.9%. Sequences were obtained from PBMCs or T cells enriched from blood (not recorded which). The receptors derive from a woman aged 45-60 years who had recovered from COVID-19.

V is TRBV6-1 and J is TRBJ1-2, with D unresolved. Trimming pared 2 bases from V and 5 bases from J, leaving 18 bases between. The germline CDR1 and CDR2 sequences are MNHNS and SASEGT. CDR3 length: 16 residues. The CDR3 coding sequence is TGTGCCAGCAGTGAACGTCAGCAAATCCCGGGGTATGGCTACACCTTC. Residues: CASSERQQIPGYGYTF.

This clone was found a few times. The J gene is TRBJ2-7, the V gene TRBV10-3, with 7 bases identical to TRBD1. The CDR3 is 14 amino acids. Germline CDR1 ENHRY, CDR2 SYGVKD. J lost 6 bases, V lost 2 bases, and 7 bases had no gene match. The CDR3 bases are TGTGCCATCAGTGAGGACAGGGTTTTAGGCGAGCAGTACTTC. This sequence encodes CAISEDRVLGEQYF.

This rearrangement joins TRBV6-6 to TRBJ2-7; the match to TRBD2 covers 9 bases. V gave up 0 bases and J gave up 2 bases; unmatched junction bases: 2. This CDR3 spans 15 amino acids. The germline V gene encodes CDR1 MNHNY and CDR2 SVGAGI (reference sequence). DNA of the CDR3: TGTGCCAGCAGTTACTCGGCGGGAGGGCCCTACGAGCAGTACTTC. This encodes CASSYSAGGPYEQYF.

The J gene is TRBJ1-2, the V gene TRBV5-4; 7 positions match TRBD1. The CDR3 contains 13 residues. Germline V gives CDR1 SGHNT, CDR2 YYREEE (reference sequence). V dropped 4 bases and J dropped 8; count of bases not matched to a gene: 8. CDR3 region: CASSDPTGRGYTF. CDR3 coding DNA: TGTGCCAGCAGCGACCCGACAGGGCGGGGCTACACCTTC.

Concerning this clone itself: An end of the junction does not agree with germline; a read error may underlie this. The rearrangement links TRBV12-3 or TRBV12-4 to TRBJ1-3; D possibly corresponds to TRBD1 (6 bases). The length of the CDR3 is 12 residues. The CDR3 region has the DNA TGTGCCAGCAGTCGGGAGGGGGGCACCCTATATTTT. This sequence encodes CASSREGGTLYF.

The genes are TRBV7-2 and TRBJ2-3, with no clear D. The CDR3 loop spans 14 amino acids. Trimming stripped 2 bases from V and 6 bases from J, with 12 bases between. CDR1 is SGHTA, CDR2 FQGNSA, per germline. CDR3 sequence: CASSLSLGFDTQYF. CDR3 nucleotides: TGTGCCAGCAGCTTATCCCTTGGCTTCGATACGCAGTATTTT.

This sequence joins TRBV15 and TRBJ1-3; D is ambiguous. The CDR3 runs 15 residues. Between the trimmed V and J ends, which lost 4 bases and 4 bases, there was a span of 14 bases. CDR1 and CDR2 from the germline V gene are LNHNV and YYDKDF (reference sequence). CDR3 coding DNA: TGTGCCACCAGCAATAAAAAAGAGAGGGGAAACACCATATATTTT. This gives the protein CATSNKKERGNTIYF.

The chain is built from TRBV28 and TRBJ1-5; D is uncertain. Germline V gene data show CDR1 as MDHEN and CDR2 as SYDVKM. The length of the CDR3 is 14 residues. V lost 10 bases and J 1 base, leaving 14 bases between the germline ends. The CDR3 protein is CATHPQVSNQPQHF. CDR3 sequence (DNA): TGTGCCACCCACCCTCAGGTAAGCAATCAGCCCCAGCATTTT.

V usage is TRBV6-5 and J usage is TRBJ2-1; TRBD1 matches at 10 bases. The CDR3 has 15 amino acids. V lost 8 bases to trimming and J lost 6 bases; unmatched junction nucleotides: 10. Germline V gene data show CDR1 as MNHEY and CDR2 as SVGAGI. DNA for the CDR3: TGTGCCAGCGCTCGGACAGGGGGTATGGTCAATGAGCAGTTCTTC. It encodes CASARTGGMVNEQFF.

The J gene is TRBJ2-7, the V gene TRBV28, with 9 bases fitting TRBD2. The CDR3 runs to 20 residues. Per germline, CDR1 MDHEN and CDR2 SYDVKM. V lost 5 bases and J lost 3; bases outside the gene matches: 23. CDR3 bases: TGTGCCAGCAGTCCCCAGCGGGGGGTTGCGGGAGGTAGGGGTTTCTACGAGCAGTACTTC. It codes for CASSPQRGVAGGRGFYEQYF.

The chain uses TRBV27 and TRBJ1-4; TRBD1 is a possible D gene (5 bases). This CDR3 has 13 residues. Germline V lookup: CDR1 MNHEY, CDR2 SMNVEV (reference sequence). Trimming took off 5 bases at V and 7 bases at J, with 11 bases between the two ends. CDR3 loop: CASSRQRGEKLFF. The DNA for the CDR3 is TGTGCCAGCAGTCGCCAAAGGGGTGAAAAACTGTTTTTT.

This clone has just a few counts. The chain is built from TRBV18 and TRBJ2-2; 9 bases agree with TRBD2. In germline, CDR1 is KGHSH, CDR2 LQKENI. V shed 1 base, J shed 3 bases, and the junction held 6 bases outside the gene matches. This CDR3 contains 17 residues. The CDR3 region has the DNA TGTGCCAGCTCACCACTTCAGATAGCGGGAGACACCGGGGAGCTGTTTTTT. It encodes CASSPLQIAGDTGELFF.

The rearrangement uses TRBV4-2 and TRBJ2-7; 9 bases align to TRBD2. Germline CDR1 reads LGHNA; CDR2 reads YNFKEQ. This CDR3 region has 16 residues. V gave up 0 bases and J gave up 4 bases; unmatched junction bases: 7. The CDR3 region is CASSQELAGGRYEQYF. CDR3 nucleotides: TGTGCCAGCAGCCAAGAACTAGCGGGCGGTAGATACGAGCAGTACTTC.

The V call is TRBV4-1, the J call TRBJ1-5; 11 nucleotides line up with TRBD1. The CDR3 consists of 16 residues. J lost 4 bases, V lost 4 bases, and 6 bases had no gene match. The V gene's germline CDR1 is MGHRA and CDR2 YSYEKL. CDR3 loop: CASSPSGQGANQPQHF. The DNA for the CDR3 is TGCGCCAGCAGCCCCTCTGGACAGGGGGCGAATCAGCCCCAGCATTTT.

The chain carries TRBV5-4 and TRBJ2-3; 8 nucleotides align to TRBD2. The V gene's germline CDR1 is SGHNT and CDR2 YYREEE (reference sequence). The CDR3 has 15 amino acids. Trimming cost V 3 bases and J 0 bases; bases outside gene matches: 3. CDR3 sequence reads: CASSSRTSSTDTQYF. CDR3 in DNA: TGTGCCAGCAGCTCACGGACTAGCAGCACAGATACGCAGTATTTT. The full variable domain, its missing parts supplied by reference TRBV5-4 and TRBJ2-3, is ETGVTQSPTHLIKTRGQQVTLRCSSQSGHNTVSWYQQALGQGPQFIFQYYREEENGRGNFPPRFSGLQFPNYSSELNVNALELDDSALYLCASSSRTSSTDTQYFGPGTRLTVL.

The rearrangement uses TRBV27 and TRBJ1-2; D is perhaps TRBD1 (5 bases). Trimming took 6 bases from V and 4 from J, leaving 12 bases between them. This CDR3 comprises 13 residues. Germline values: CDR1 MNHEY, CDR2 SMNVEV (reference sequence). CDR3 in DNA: TGTGCCAGCAGCTTTGGGGGAGGCTATGGCTACACCTTC. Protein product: CASSFGGGYGYTF.

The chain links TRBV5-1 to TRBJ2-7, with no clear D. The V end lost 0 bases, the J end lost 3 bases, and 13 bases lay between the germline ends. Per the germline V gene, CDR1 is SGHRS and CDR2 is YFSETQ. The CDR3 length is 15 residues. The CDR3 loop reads CASSLAPATIYEQYF. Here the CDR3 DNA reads TGCGCCAGCAGCTTGGCCCCCGCAACAATCTACGAGCAGTACTTC. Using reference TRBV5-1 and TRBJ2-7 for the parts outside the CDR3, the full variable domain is KAGVTQTPRYLIKTRGQQVTLSCSPISGHRSVSWYQQTPGQGLQFLFEYFSETQRNKGNFPGRFSGRQFSNSRSEMNVSTLELGDSALYLCASSLAPATIYEQYFGPGTRLTVT.

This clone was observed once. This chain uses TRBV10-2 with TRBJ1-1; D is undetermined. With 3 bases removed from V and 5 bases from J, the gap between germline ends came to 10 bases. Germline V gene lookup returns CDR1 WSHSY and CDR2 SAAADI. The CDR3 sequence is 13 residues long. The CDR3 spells CASSEISGTEAFF. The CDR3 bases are TGCGCCAGCAGTGAAATTTCCGGGACTGAAGCTTTCTTT.

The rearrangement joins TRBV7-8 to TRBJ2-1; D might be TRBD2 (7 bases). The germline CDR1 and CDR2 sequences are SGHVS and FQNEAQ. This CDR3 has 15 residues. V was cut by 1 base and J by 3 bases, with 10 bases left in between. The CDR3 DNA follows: TGTGCCAGCAGCTTAGTGGGAGGGGGCTACAATGAGCAGTTCTTC. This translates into CASSLVGGGYNEQFF.

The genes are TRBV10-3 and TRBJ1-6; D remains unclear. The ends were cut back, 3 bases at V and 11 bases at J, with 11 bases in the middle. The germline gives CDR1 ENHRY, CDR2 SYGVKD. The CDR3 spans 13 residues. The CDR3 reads CAISDSVPPPLHF. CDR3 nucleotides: TGTGCCATCAGTGATTCCGTTCCCCCACCCCTCCACTTT.

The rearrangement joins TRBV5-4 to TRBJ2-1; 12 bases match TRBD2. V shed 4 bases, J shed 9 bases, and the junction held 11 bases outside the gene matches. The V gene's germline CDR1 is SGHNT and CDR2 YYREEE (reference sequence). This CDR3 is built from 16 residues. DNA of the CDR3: TGTGCCAGCAGCGAGGACATAGGACTAGCGGGACGTGAGCAGTTCTTC. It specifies CASSEDIGLAGREQFF.

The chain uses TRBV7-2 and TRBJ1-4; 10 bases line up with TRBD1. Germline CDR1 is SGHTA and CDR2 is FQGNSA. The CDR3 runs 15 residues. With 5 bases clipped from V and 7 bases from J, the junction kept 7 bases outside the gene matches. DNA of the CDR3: TGTGCCAGCAGCAGGCCGGGACAGGGGCGTGAAAAACTGTTTTTT. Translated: CASSRPGQGREKLFF.

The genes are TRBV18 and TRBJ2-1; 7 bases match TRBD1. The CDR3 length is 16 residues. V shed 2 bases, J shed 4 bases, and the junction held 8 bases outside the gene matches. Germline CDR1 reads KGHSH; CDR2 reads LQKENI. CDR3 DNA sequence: TGTGCCAGCTCACCAGACTCGGGACAGCCTTACAATGAGCAGTTCTTC. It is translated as CASSPDSGQPYNEQFF. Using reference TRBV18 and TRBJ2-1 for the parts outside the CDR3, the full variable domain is NAGVMQNPRHLVRRRGQEARLRCSPMKGHSHVYWYRQLPEEGLKFMVYLQKENIIDESGMPKERFSAEFPKEGPSILRIQQVVRGDSAAYFCASSPDSGQPYNEQFFGPGTRLTVL.

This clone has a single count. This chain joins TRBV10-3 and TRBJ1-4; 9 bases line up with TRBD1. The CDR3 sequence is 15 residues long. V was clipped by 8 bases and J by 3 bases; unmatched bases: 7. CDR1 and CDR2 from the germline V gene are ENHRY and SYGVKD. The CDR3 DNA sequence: TGTGCCATCGGGGGGACAGGGAGTTCTAATGAAAAACTGTTTTTT. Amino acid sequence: CAIGGTGSSNEKLFF.

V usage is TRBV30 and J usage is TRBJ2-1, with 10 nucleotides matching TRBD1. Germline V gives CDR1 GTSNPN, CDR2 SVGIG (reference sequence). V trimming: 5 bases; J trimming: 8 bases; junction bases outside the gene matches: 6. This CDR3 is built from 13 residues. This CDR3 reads CAWPDRGCDEQFF. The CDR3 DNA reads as TGTGCCTGGCCGGACAGGGGGTGTGATGAGCAGTTCTTC.